What follows are 3 T cell receptor beta chains derived from one specimen sequenced in a study of T cell responses to AZD1222 COVID-19 vaccine. The method was immunoSEQ multiplex PCR; TCRdb's version includes in-frame clones alone and lacks a portion of them. Of about 110,000 clones in the sample, 87% were seen once. This specimen consisted of peripheral blood, obtained on day 0 of AZD1222 vaccination. These receptors were taken from an adult in good health.

The J gene is TRBJ2-3, the V gene TRBV19; 10 bases map to TRBD2. CDR1 and CDR2 (germline): LNHDA, SQIVND (reference sequence). J gave up 1 base and V 3 bases, and 4 bases lay outside the gene matches. The CDR3 has 16 amino acids. This CDR3 is CASSMTSGLGTDTQYF. The CDR3 coding sequence is TGTGCCAGTAGTATGACTAGCGGGCTTGGCACAGATACGCAGTATTTT.

The chain recombines TRBV15 with TRBJ2-5, with a tentative D call TRBD1 (5 bases). The length of the CDR3 is 13 residues. V was trimmed by 3 bases and J by 2 bases, leaving 7 bases between them. The V gene's germline CDR1 is LNHNV and CDR2 YYDKDF (reference sequence). Here the CDR3 DNA reads TGTGCCACCAGCAGGGACATGCAAGAGACCCAGTACTTC. This sequence encodes CATSRDMQETQYF.

A single count supports this clone. This rearrangement joins TRBV7-2 to TRBJ2-3, with TRBD2 identical over 11 bases. The CDR3 is 18 amino acids. J lost 7 bases, V lost 1 base, and 13 bases had no gene match. CDR1 is SGHTA and CDR2 is FQGNSA in the germline V gene. CDR3 residues: CASSLGFLAGGTMYTQYF. CDR3 nucleotides: TGTGCCAGCAGCTTAGGGTTTCTAGCGGGGGGAACCATGTATACGCAGTATTTT.